A single sample is the source of the 19 T cell receptor beta chains below, sequenced in a study of Graves' ophthalmopathy and Graves' hyperthyroidism (dated by TCRdb to the late 2010s). For sequencing, an Illumina HiSeq 2000 was employed. For repertoire sequencing, the TCR beta CDR3 regions were amplified from RNA transcripts. The first round of RT-PCR was done with HTBI primers and the Qiagen OneStep RT-PCR kit, and was followed by a second round of multiplex PCR, then size selection and purification. TCRdb reprocessed the public reads (quality trimming at Q25 with fastp, clone calling with MiXCR) and kept in-frame beta chains. Identical CDR3 proteins give one entry, which carries the most common genes and DNA. The sample table holds 150,000 or so distinct CDR3 sequences, of which 30% to 45% were seen once. Clones ranked in the top ten supply 5.8% of the sample. The sample taken for sequencing was peripheral blood. These receptors were collected from a woman aged 35 to 49 with Graves' ophthalmopathy. Donor details come from another sample of the same person, matched by shared clones.

This clonotype has a count of ten or more. The CDR3 DNA follows: TGCAGCGTTGGGCTAGCGGTATACAATGAGCAGTTCTTC. Translated, it gives CSVGLAVYNEQFF. V and J are TRBV29-1 and TRBJ2-1; 7 positions agree with TRBD2. V trimming: 4 bases; J trimming: 4 bases; junction bases outside the gene matches: 4. Germline CDR1 SQVTM, CDR2 ANQGSEA. The length of the CDR3 is 13 residues.

Ten or more counts support this clonotype. The chain combines TRBV5-1 with TRBJ2-2; 7 bases fit TRBD2. V shed 2 bases and J 4 bases; nucleotides not matched to a gene: 11. The CDR3 sequence is 17 residues long. The germline gives CDR1 SGHRS, CDR2 YFSETQ. In DNA form, the CDR3 reads TGCGCCAGCAGCTTCATGGCGGGGGTCCGAAGCACCGGGGAGCTGTTTTTT. This gives the protein CASSFMAGVRSTGELFF.

This clonotype came up a few times. The chain is built from TRBV6-2 or TRBV6-3 and TRBJ1-1; 7 positions match TRBD1. This CDR3 contains 13 residues. From germline, CDR1 is MNHEY and CDR2 SVGEGT. Germline trimming cut 6 bases from V and 11 bases from J; bases unmatched to any gene: 12. CDR3 in amino acids: CASRTGTASRAFF. The DNA of the CDR3 is TGTGCCAGCAGAACCGGGACAGCTAGCAGGGCTTTCTTT.

The chain is built from TRBV20-1 and TRBJ1-5; 8 bases are a match to TRBD1. The CDR3 extends over 14 amino acids. The germline gives CDR1 DFQATT, CDR2 SNEGSKA (reference sequence). The junction had 5 bases not matched to a gene; V was cut back by 6 bases and J by 1 base. As DNA, the CDR3 is TGCAGTGCAATAACAGGGGGGAGCAATCAGCCCCAGCATTTT. Translating it yields CSAITGGSNQPQHF.

This clonotype was recorded only once. The chain couples TRBV27 to TRBJ1-1; TRBD1 aligns across 7 bases. Per the germline V gene, CDR1 is MNHEY and CDR2 is SMNVEV (reference sequence). The length of the CDR3 is 13 residues. With 4 bases clipped from V and 3 bases from J, the junction kept 2 bases outside the gene matches. The CDR3 DNA sequence: TGTGCCAGCAGTTGGGACAGTTACACTGAAGCTTTCTTT. Translation gives CASSWDSYTEAFF.

The sample holds many counts of this clonotype. The V call is TRBV27, the J call TRBJ1-2; 8 nucleotides agree with TRBD1. The CDR3 is made up of 12 amino acids. CDR1 and CDR2 (germline): MNHEY, SMNVEV (reference sequence). J gave up 2 bases and V 11 bases, and 4 bases lay outside the gene matches. The CDR3 sequence is CAVRQGNYGYTF. CDR3 DNA sequence: TGTGCCGTACGACAGGGGAACTATGGCTACACCTTC.

The sample holds many counts of this clonotype. The chain carries TRBV20-1 and TRBJ1-6; tentative D call: TRBD1 (5 bases). CDR3 length: 12 residues. Germline V gives CDR1 DFQATT, CDR2 SNEGSKA (reference sequence). Trimming left V 6 bases short and J 14 bases short, with 17 bases between. In DNA form, the CDR3 reads TGCAGTGCACCCCTGGGGGGTGGTTCCCTCCACTTT. Protein: CSAPLGGGSLHF.

This clonotype was counted at least ten times. This sequence joins TRBV5-1 and TRBJ1-3; TRBD1 is a possible D gene (6 bases). This CDR3 region has 15 residues. Trimming took 5 bases from V and 0 from J, leaving 12 bases between them. In germline, CDR1 is SGHRS, CDR2 YFSETQ. Here the CDR3 DNA reads TGCGCCAGCAGGGAGACAGGCCTCTCTGGAAACACCATATATTTT. It codes for CASRETGLSGNTIYF.

Concerning this clonotype itself: At one end, the junction sequence differs from germline, possibly due to a read error. This sequence joins TRBV6-1 and TRBJ2-2; no clear D gene. The length of the CDR3 is 12 residues. CDR1 is MNHNS and CDR2 is SASEGT in the germline V gene. CDR3 bases: TGTTCCAGCAGACCTCAAACCGGGGAGCTGTTTTTT. This gives the protein CSSRPQTGELFF.

This clonotype occurred many times. The genes are TRBV30 and TRBJ1-5; D might be TRBD1 (6 bases). Germline CDR1 GTSNPN, CDR2 SVGIG (reference sequence). This CDR3 spans 14 amino acids. The V and J ends lost 1 base and 5 bases respectively, with 12 bases between them. Here the CDR3 DNA reads TGTGCCTGGAGTGCACCCCGGACAGATCAGCCCCAGCATTTT. Its protein product is CAWSAPRTDQPQHF.

The chain couples TRBV28 to TRBJ2-7; D unclear. CDR1 and CDR2 from the germline V gene are MDHEN and SYDVKM. CDR3 length: 11 amino acids. The V gene lost 8 bases and the J gene lost 3 bases, with 8 bases spanning the gap. The CDR3 loop is CASVGIYEQYF. The CDR3, as DNA: TGTGCCAGCGTTGGGATCTACGAGCAGTACTTC. Using reference TRBV28 and TRBJ2-7 for the parts outside the CDR3, the full variable domain is DVKVTQSSRYLVKRTGEKVFLECVQDMDHENMFWYRQDPGLGLRLIYFSYDVKMKEKGDIPEGYSVSREKKERFSLILESASTNQTSMYLCASVGIYEQYFGPGTRLTVT.

Comment on this clonotype: A junction boundary mismatches the germline segment, possibly from a read error. The rearrangement links TRBV6-1 to TRBJ1-1; D remains ambiguous. The length of the CDR3 is 13 residues. The germline V gene encodes CDR1 MNHNS and CDR2 SASEGT. The CDR3 loop is CASAQAMNTEAFF. CDR3 DNA sequence: TGTGCCAGCGCTCAGGCCATGAACACTGAAGCTTTCTTC.

The chain carries TRBV27 and TRBJ2-5, with TRBD2 identical over 8 bases. V shed 4 bases, J shed 2 bases, and the junction held 3 bases outside the gene matches. CDR3 size: 14 residues. CDR1 MNHEY and CDR2 SMNVEV come from the germline V gene (reference sequence). CDR3 coding DNA: TGTGCCAGCAGTTCGAGACTAGCGCAAGAGACCCAGTACTTC. Its protein product is CASSSRLAQETQYF.

This clonotype appeared a single time. This rearrangement joins TRBV11-2 to TRBJ2-5; 9 nucleotides align to TRBD2. V trimming: 1 base; J trimming: 7 bases; junction bases outside the gene matches: 7. This CDR3 is built from 15 residues. In germline, CDR1 is SGHAT, CDR2 FQNNGV. CDR3 coding DNA: TGTGCCAGCAGCTTAGCCCGACTAGCGGTTACGACCCAGTACTTC. This codes for CASSLARLAVTTQYF.

This clonotype was observed many times. V gene TRBV4-1 combines with J gene TRBJ1-2, with D possibly being TRBD1 (5 bases). Germline CDR1 reads MGHRA; CDR2 reads YSYEKL. CDR3 size: 15 residues. V was clipped by 1 base and J by 3 bases, with 12 bases between them. DNA for the CDR3: TGCGCCAGCAGCCAAGTCGGCCAGGGAGACTATGGCTACACCTTC. Translating gives CASSQVGQGDYGYTF.

This chain connects TRBV6-1 to TRBJ2-5; 11 bases fit TRBD2. Germline CDR1 is MNHNS and CDR2 is SASEGT. The CDR3 has 16 residues. J was trimmed by 3 bases and V by 6 bases; bases with no gene match: 9. The CDR3 here is CASSPDYSGREETQYF. The CDR3 coding sequence is TGTGCCAGCAGCCCCGATTATAGCGGGAGGGAAGAGACCCAGTACTTC.

The V gene is TRBV28, the J gene TRBJ1-1; TRBD1 aligns across 12 bases. Germline V gene data show CDR1 as MDHEN and CDR2 as SYDVKM. Unmatched junction bases numbered 5, after V lost 6 bases and J lost 0 bases. This CDR3 spans 16 amino acids. The CDR3 sequence is CASSAGTGGLNTEAFF. In DNA, the CDR3 is TGTGCCAGCAGCGCCGGGACAGGGGGCTTGAACACTGAAGCTTTCTTT.

This clonotype was observed many times. The chain employs TRBV12-3 or TRBV12-4 and TRBJ1-3, with D tentatively TRBD1 (6 bases). The CDR3 has 16 amino acids. The V end was cut by 3 bases, the J end by 3 bases, with 15 bases between. CDR3 loop: CASSFRGGAGGNTIYF. CDR3 nucleotide sequence: TGTGCCAGCAGTTTTCGAGGGGGGGCAGGTGGAAACACCATATATTTT.

In its sample, this clonotype was seen many times. Sequence at one end of the junction differs from germline and may be a read error. This chain connects TRBV28 to TRBJ2-5, with a possible D match to TRBD1 (5 bases). CDR3 length equals 14 residues. Germline-derived CDR1 and CDR2 are MDHEN and SYDVKM. The CDR3 here is CASSFLSGFEIQYF. CDR3 nucleotide sequence: TGTGCCAGCAGTTTTTTGTCAGGGTTCGAGATCCAGTACTTC.